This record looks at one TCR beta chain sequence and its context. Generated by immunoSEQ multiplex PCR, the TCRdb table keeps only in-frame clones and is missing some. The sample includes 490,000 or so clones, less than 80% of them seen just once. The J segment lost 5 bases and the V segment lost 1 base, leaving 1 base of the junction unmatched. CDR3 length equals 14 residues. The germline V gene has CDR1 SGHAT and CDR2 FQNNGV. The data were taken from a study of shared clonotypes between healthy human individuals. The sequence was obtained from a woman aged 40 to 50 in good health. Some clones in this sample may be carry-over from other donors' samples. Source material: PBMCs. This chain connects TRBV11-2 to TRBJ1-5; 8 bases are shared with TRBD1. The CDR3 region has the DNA TGTGCCAGCAGCTTAGGACAGGGGTATCAGCCCCAGCATTTT. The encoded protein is CASSLGQGYQPQHF.